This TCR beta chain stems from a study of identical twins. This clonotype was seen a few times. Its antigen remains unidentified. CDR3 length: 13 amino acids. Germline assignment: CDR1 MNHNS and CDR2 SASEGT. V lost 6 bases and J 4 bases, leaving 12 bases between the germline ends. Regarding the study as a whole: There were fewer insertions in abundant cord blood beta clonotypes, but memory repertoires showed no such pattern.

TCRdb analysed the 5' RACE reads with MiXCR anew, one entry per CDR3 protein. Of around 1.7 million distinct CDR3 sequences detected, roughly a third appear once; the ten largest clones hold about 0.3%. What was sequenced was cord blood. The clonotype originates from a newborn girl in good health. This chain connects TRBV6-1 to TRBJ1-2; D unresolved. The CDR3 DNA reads TGTGCCAGCAGCGTTGACGGTGGCTATGGCTACACCTTC. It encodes CASSVDGGYGYTF.